This T cell receptor beta chain was profiled in a study of technical replicates of blood from a handful of donors. Profiling relied on immunoSEQ multiplex PCR, and the TCRdb table lists in-frame clones only, not all of them. Among about 75,000 clones listed, 95% to 98% were seen once. Trimming cost V 3 bases and J 2 bases; bases outside gene matches: 2. Germline-derived CDR1 and CDR2 are SGDLS and YYNGEE. The CDR3 length is 16 residues. The chain joins TRBV9 to TRBJ2-6; 10 bases agree with TRBD1. The sequenced material came from T cells isolated from PBMCs. This clonotype was sampled from a human donor in good health. Here the CDR3 reads CASSATGGTGANVLTF. The CDR3 DNA follows: TGTGCCAGCAGCGCGACAGGGGGCACTGGGGCCAACGTCCTGACTTTC.